Following are 25 T cell receptor beta chains from one sample sequenced in a study of a mutant IDH1 vaccine in newly diagnosed glioma. Here immunoSEQ multiplex PCR was the method, and the copy in TCRdb shows in-frame clones only, minus some. The sample includes some 70,000 clones, 84% of them seen just once. Time point described: week 23, last vaccination. Doses comprised 300 ug of mutant IDH1 20-mer peptide each, plus topical imiquimod. No antigen has been identified for these receptors. The sequenced sample was PBMCs, obtained from a glioma patient whose treatment included an IDH1 peptide vaccine. The receptors come from a man between 18 and 29 years old with glioma.

This chain joins TRBV7-3 and TRBJ2-3; D is ambiguous. V lost 2 bases and J lost 3, with 3 bases in between. Germline CDR1 and CDR2: SGHTA and FQGTGA. The CDR3 spans 12 residues. CDR3 in amino acids: CASSLGTDTQYF. The CDR3, as DNA: TGTGCCAGCAGCTTAGGTACAGATACGCAGTATTTT.

V gene TRBV5-1 combines with J gene TRBJ2-2; 7 positions match TRBD1. The germline gives CDR1 SGHRS, CDR2 YFSETQ. Losses at the gene ends were 4 bases for V and 7 bases for J; bases not matched to a gene: 7. The CDR3 sequence is 14 residues long. The CDR3 DNA reads TGCGCCAGCAGCCCGCGGACAGGAAGCGGGGAGCTGTTTTTT. It encodes CASSPRTGSGELFF.

The chain carries TRBV25-1 and TRBJ2-1, with 12 bases that match TRBD2. The CDR3 totals 15 residues. Trimming at V came to 4 bases and at J to 7 bases, leaving 5 bases not matched to a gene. The germline V gene encodes CDR1 MGHDK and CDR2 SYGVNS. The CDR3 here is CASSVTSGSRNEQFF. CDR3 nucleotides: TGTGCCAGCAGTGTGACTAGCGGGAGTCGGAATGAGCAGTTCTTC.

This sequence joins TRBV25-1 and TRBJ1-1; D possibly corresponds to TRBD1 (5 bases). CDR1 and CDR2 from the germline V gene are MGHDK and SYGVNS. Trimming shortened V by 2 bases and J by 4 bases, and 17 bases separated the two germline ends. The CDR3 consists of 16 residues. The CDR3 coding sequence is TGTGCCAGCAGTGAAGGGACCTTTGACGGGGGCACTGAAGCTTTCTTT. Its translation: CASSEGTFDGGTEAFF.

The CDR3 nucleotides read TGTGCCAGCAGCCGCCCAGGGGCCGAAGCTTTCTTT. This sequence encodes CASSRPGAEAFF. The chain joins TRBV7-9 to TRBJ1-1; TRBD1 might be the D (6 bases). V lost 5 bases to trimming and J lost 8 bases, with 12 bases between them. The germline CDR1 and CDR2 sequences are SEHNR and FQNEAQ (reference sequence). The CDR3 extends over 12 amino acids.

In this sample, this clone turned up once. The genes are TRBV12-2 and TRBJ2-6; no check of the table's D call, TRBD1, against the DNA was made. TRBV12-2 constitutes a pseudogene. The CDR3 spans 14 residues. For the CDR3, the DNA is TGTGCAAGTCGCTCCCAGGGGGTATCCAACGTCCTGACTTTC. It yields the protein CASRSQGVSNVLTF.

This clone was observed a few times. The chain is built from TRBV19 and TRBJ1-1; no clear D gene. V gave up 7 bases and J gave up 0 bases, with 9 bases separating them. Germline CDR1 LNHDA, CDR2 SQIVND (reference sequence). The length of the CDR3 is 13 residues. The CDR3 sequence: CASTRDLNTEAFF. The CDR3 coding sequence is TGTGCCAGTACCCGGGATCTGAACACTGAAGCTTTCTTT.

This clone has only a few counts. This chain joins TRBV30 and TRBJ2-3; D may match TRBD1 or TRBD2 (5 bases each). Trimming shortened V by 8 bases and J by 2 bases, and 14 bases separated the two germline ends. This CDR3 is built from 13 residues. Looked up from germline, CDR1 is GTSNPN and CDR2 is SVGIG (reference sequence). As DNA, the CDR3 is TGTGCCGGGACCCAACCCAACACAGATACGCAGTATTTT. This gives the protein CAGTQPNTDTQYF.

CDR3 loop: CASSFTGTFLQETQYF. The CDR3 DNA sequence: TGTGCCAGCAGCTTCACCGGGACTTTCCTACAAGAGACCCAGTACTTC. This rearrangement joins TRBV7-9 to TRBJ2-5; maybe TRBD2 (6 bases). The V end was cut by 3 bases, the J end by 2 bases, with 16 bases between. CDR3 length: 16 amino acids. Germline CDR1 is SEHNR and CDR2 is FQNEAQ (reference sequence).

V gene TRBV19 combines with J gene TRBJ1-1; D is ambiguous. This CDR3 has 17 residues. Germline loops: CDR1 LNHDA, CDR2 SQIVND (reference sequence). Trimming took 6 bases from V and 0 from J, leaving 20 bases between them. This CDR3 reads CASSILPGFYMNTEAFF. The CDR3 DNA is TGTGCCAGTAGCATCTTACCGGGATTTTACATGAACACTGAAGCTTTCTTT. Filled out from reference TRBV19 and TRBJ1-1, the complete variable domain reads DGGITQSPKYLFRKEGQNVTLSCEQNLNHDAMYWYRQDPGQGLRLIYYSQIVNDFQKGDIAEGYSVSREKKESFPLTVTSAQKNPTAFYLCASSILPGFYMNTEAFFGQGTRLTVV.

The chain employs TRBV30 and TRBJ1-1, with TRBD1 matching 8 bases. V lost 4 bases and J lost 2; bases outside the gene matches: 6. The length of the CDR3 is 14 residues. Germline V gene sequence: CDR1 GTSNPN, CDR2 SVGIG (reference sequence). The CDR3 is CAWTRDRFNTEAFF. The CDR3 DNA follows: TGTGCCTGGACCCGGGACAGGTTCAACACTGAAGCTTTCTTT.

CDR3 protein: CASGTGLGELFF. The CDR3, as DNA: TGTGCCAGCGGCACAGGGCTAGGGGAGCTGTTTTTT. The chain combines TRBV7-6 with TRBJ2-2; TRBD1 might be the D (6 bases). V was shortened by 8 bases and J by 8 bases, with 12 bases between the two germline ends. The germline V gene has CDR1 SGHVS and CDR2 FNYEAQ. This CDR3 comprises 12 residues.

The rearrangement uses TRBV5-4 and TRBJ1-2; 8 positions agree with TRBD1. V dropped 8 bases and J dropped 6; count of bases not matched to a gene: 9. The CDR3 loop spans 13 amino acids. Germline V gene lookup returns CDR1 SGHNT and CDR2 YYREEE (reference sequence). CDR3 in DNA: TGTGCCAGTTATCTACAGGGGGTTGATGGCTACACCTTC. Its protein is CASYLQGVDGYTF.

The gene calls are TRBV5-1 and TRBJ1-1, with 12 bases matching TRBD1. Germline CDR1 and CDR2: SGHRS and YFSETQ. V gave up 0 bases and J gave up 5 bases; unmatched junction bases: 2. The length of the CDR3 is 15 residues. This CDR3 reads CASSLAGQGATEAFF. CDR3 DNA sequence: TGCGCCAGCAGCTTGGCGGGACAGGGGGCGACTGAAGCTTTCTTT.

V and J are TRBV19 and TRBJ2-7; D may be TRBD2 (5 bases). From germline, CDR1 is LNHDA and CDR2 SQIVND (reference sequence). V lost 1 base and J lost 7, with 17 bases in between. The CDR3 loop spans 15 amino acids. Written as DNA, the CDR3 is TGTGCCAGTAGTATAGCCCACGGACGGAGGAGTGAGCAGTACTTC. Protein product: CASSIAHGRRSEQYF. Looking up the rest from reference TRBV19 and TRBJ2-7 gives the full variable domain: DGGITQSPKYLFRKEGQNVTLSCEQNLNHDAMYWYRQDPGQGLRLIYYSQIVNDFQKGDIAEGYSVSREKKESFPLTVTSAQKNPTAFYLCASSIAHGRRSEQYFGPGTRLTVT.

This chain uses TRBV19 with TRBJ1-5; 7 bases are a match to TRBD1. The J segment lost 2 bases and the V segment lost 6 bases, leaving 10 bases of the junction unmatched. CDR3 length equals 16 residues. Germline CDR1 LNHDA, CDR2 SQIVND (reference sequence). The CDR3 DNA reads TGTGCCAGTAGCTTTCTTTCCGGGACAGGCAATCAGCCCCAGCATTTT. Its protein product is CASSFLSGTGNQPQHF.

This chain joins TRBV15 and TRBJ1-1, with D perhaps matching TRBD1 (6 bases). Trimming stripped 3 bases from V and 1 base from J, with 9 bases between. In germline, CDR1 is LNHNV, CDR2 YYDKDF (reference sequence). The CDR3 covers 14 residues. CDR3 region: CATSRWTENTEAFF. The CDR3 region has the DNA TGTGCCACCAGCAGGTGGACAGAGAACACTGAAGCTTTCTTT.

This chain links TRBV28 with TRBJ2-3, with 7 bases lining up with TRBD2. CDR1 and CDR2 from the germline V gene are MDHEN and SYDVKM. Germline trimming cut 1 base from V and 2 bases from J; bases unmatched to any gene: 18. The CDR3 extends over 20 amino acids. The CDR3 DNA follows: TGTGCCAGCAGTTTATTCGTAGCGGGCTCCCTTAGAGAGAACACAGATACGCAGTATTTT. This sequence encodes CASSLFVAGSLRENTDTQYF. Based on the CDR3 plus reference TRBV28 and TRBJ2-3, the full variable domain is DVKVTQSSRYLVKRTGEKVFLECVQDMDHENMFWYRQDPGLGLRLIYFSYDVKMKEKGDIPEGYSVSREKKERFSLILESASTNQTSMYLCASSLFVAGSLRENTDTQYFGPGTRLTVL.

The chain carries TRBV7-2 and TRBJ2-1, with 13 bases matching TRBD2. The V and J ends lost 3 bases and 8 bases, in that order; junction bases with no gene match: 4. The CDR3 extends over 15 amino acids. CDR1 is SGHTA, CDR2 FQGNSA, per germline. The CDR3 nucleotides read TGTGCCAGCAGCTTCGGACTAGCGGGAGTCGATGAGCAGTTCTTC. Residues: CASSFGLAGVDEQFF.

The genes are TRBV2 and TRBJ2-7; 7 bases align to TRBD1. Germline-derived CDR1 and CDR2 are SNHLY and FYNNEI. The CDR3 is 15 amino acids. V shed 6 bases and J 6 bases; nucleotides not matched to a gene: 14. CDR3 sequence reads: CASSDSGTETREQYF. The DNA of the CDR3 is TGTGCCAGCAGCGACTCCGGGACAGAAACGCGCGAGCAGTACTTC.

This chain connects TRBV19 to TRBJ2-7; D not resolved. Germline V lookup: CDR1 LNHDA, CDR2 SQIVND (reference sequence). V lost 3 bases, J lost 6 bases, and 18 bases lay in between. This CDR3 has 15 amino acids. CDR3 sequence: CASSIGSERSLEQYF. The CDR3 coding sequence is TGTGCCAGTAGTATTGGATCCGAGAGGTCCCTCGAGCAGTACTTC.

This clone was seen once. CDR3 protein: CASSLRLLAGDSYPFF. The CDR3 nucleotides read TGTGCCAGCAGCTTAAGGTTACTAGCGGGAGATTCTTATCCGTTCTTC. The V call is TRBV7-8, the J call TRBJ2-1, with 11 nucleotides matching TRBD2. Germline CDR1 reads SGHVS; CDR2 reads FQNEAQ. CDR3 length equals 16 residues. With V trimmed by 2 bases and J by 15 bases, 15 bases remained unmatched.

V and J are TRBV5-6 and TRBJ2-7; a weak D match, TRBD2 (6 bases). Deletions cut 2 bases from V and 3 bases from J, with 18 bases between. The CDR3 length is 16 residues. Germline V gene data show CDR1 as SGHDT and CDR2 as YYEEEE. The DNA of the CDR3 is TGTGCCAGCAGCTTTTCGGAGCGGGTCCGCATCTACGAGCAGTACTTC. Translating gives CASSFSERVRIYEQYF.

This sequence joins TRBV5-8 and TRBJ1-2; no clear D gene. V dropped 4 bases and J dropped 4 bases, with 11 bases sitting between them. Germline V gene data show CDR1 as SGHTS and CDR2 as YDEGEE. This CDR3 region has 13 residues. The CDR3 region is CASSRGTRYGYTF. CDR3 coding DNA: TGTGCCAGCAGCCGTGGTACCCGCTATGGCTACACCTTC.

V is TRBV7-3 and J is TRBJ2-1; D is perhaps TRBD1 or TRBD2 (5 bases each). The germline gives CDR1 SGHTA, CDR2 FQGTGA. CDR3 length equals 17 residues. V lost 4 bases to trimming and J lost 7 bases, with 23 bases between them. DNA of the CDR3: TGTGCCAGCAGCTCCTCTCCGGGACCCGGATTATGGAATGAGCAGTTCTTC. It codes for CASSSSPGPGLWNEQFF.